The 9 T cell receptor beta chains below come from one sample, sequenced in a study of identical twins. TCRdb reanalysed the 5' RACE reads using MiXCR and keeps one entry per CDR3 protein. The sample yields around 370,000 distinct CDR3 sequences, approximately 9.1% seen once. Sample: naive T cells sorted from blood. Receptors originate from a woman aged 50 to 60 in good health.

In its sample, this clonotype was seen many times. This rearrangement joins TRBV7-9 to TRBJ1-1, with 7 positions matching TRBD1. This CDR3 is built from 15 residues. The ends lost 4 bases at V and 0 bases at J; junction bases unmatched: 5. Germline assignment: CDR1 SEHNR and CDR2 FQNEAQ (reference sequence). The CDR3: CASSYKTGMNTEAFF. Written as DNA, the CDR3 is TGTGCCAGCAGCTATAAGACAGGGATGAACACTGAAGCTTTCTTT.

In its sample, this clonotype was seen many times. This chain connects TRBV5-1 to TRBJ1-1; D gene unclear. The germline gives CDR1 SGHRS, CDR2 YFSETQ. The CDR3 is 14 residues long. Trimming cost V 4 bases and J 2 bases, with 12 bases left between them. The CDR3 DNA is TGCGCCAGCAGCCTAGACCCAGTCAACACTGAAGCTTTCTTT. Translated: CASSLDPVNTEAFF.

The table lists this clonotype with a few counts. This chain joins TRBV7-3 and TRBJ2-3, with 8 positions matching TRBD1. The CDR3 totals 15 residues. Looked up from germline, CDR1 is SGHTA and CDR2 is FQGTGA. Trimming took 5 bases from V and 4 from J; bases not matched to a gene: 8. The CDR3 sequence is CASSKTGVGADTQYF. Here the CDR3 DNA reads TGTGCCAGCAGCAAGACAGGGGTGGGGGCAGATACGCAGTATTTT.

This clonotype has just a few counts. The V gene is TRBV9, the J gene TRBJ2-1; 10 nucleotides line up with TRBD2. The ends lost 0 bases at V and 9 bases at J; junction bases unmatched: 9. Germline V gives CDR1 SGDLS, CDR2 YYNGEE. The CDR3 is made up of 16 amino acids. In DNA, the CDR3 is TGTGCCAGCAGCGTAGCTTTAGCTAGCGGGAGTTCTGAGCAGTTCTTC. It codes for CASSVALASGSSEQFF. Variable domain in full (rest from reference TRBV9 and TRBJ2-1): DSGVTQTPKHLITATGQRVTLRCSPRSGDLSVYWYQQSLDQGLQFLIQYYNGEERAKGNILERFSAQQFPDLHSELNLSSLELGDSALYFCASSVALASGSSEQFFGPGTRLTVL.

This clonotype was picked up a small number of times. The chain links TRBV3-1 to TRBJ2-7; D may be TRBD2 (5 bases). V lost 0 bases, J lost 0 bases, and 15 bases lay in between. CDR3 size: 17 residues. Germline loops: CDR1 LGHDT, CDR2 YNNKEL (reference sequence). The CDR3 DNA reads TGTGCCAGCAGCCAAGATCATCTGGCGGGCTTCTCCTACGAGCAGTACTTC. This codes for CASSQDHLAGFSYEQYF.

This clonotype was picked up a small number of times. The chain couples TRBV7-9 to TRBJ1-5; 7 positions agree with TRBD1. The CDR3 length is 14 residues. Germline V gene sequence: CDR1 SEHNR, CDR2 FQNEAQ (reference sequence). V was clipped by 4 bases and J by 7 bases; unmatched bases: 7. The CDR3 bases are TGTGCCAGCAGCTACGGACAGGATGGGCAGCCCCAGCATTTT. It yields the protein CASSYGQDGQPQHF.

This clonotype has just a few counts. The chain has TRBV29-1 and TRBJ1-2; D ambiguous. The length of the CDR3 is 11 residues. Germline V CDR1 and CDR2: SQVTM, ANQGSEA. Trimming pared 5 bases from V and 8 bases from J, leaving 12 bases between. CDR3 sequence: CSVLAGNGYTF. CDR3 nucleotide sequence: TGCAGCGTTTTAGCGGGGAACGGCTACACCTTC.

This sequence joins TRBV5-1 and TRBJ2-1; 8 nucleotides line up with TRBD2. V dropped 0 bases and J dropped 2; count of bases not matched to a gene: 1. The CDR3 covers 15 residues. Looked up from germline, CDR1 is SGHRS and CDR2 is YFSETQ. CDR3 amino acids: CASSLGGRPYNEQFF. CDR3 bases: TGCGCCAGCAGCTTGGGCGGGAGGCCCTACAATGAGCAGTTCTTC.

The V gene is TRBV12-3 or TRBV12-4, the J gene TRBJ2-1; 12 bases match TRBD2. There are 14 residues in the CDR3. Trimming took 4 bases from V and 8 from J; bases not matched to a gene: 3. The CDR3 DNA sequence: TGTGCCAGCAGTTCCCCTAGCGGGAGGGATGAGCAGTTCTTC. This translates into CASSSPSGRDEQFF.